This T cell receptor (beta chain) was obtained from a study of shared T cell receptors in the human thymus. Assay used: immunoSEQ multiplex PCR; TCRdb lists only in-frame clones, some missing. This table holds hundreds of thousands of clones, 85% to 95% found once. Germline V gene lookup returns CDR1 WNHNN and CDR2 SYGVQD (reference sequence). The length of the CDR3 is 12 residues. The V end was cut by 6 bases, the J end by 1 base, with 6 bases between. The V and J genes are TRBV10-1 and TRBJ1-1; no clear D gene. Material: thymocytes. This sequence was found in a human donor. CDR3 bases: TGCGCCAGCAGCCCAGGGAACACTGAAGCTTTCTTT. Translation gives CASSPGNTEAFF.